The 21 T cell receptor beta chains presented below share a single source sample, sequenced in a study of T-cell reconstitution after alpha-beta-depleted transplantation in children. Researchers prepared the TCRbeta library using unique molecular identifiers, the study reports. TCRdb processed the PCR reads anew with MiXCR; each CDR3 protein has one entry. This table holds about a million distinct CDR3 sequences, roughly 29% found once. Material: PBMCs, mostly from graft donor cells, obtained 360 days after TCRalphabeta/CD19-depleted stem cell transplant. These receptor sequences come from a boy in the first two years of life who had a stem cell transplant for SCID, so the T cells may come from the graft donor.

DNA for the CDR3: TGCAGTGCTAGTGAAACAGGTCCTTTGTCCCAGCATTTT. Its protein product is CSASETGPLSQHF. The chain couples TRBV20-1 to TRBJ1-5, with D maybe TRBD1 (5 bases). V lost 3 bases and J 11 bases, leaving 17 bases between the germline ends. The CDR3 is made up of 13 amino acids. Germline V lookup: CDR1 DFQATT, CDR2 SNEGSKA (reference sequence).

This chain links TRBV14 with TRBJ2-3; D is possibly TRBD2 (5 bases). The CDR3 covers 16 residues. The germline CDR1 and CDR2 sequences are SGHDN and FVKESK. Trimming removed 4 bases at V and 2 bases at J, with 16 bases between. DNA of the CDR3: TGTGCCAGCAGCCCCTTTGGACGGGAATACACAGATACGCAGTATTTT. Translation: CASSPFGREYTDTQYF.

V usage is TRBV28 and J usage is TRBJ1-3; D might be TRBD1 (6 bases). CDR3 length: 13 residues. V was pared by 5 bases and J by 7 bases, with 12 bases between. Per the germline V gene, CDR1 is MDHEN and CDR2 is SYDVKM. The CDR3 sequence: CASSVQGRNTIYF. The DNA of the CDR3 is TGTGCCAGCAGTGTTCAGGGGAGGAACACCATATATTTT. The whole variable domain, remainder taken from reference TRBV28 and TRBJ1-3, is DVKVTQSSRYLVKRTGEKVFLECVQDMDHENMFWYRQDPGLGLRLIYFSYDVKMKEKGDIPEGYSVSREKKERFSLILESASTNQTSMYLCASSVQGRNTIYFGEGSWLTVV.

The chain uses TRBV7-9 and TRBJ2-1; 8 nucleotides match TRBD1. The germline V gene encodes CDR1 SEHNR and CDR2 FQNEAQ (reference sequence). The length of the CDR3 is 16 residues. V lost 6 bases and J lost 4; bases outside the gene matches: 11. In DNA form, the CDR3 reads TGTGCCAGCAGTACCCAGGGGGCGACGGGGTACAATGAGCAGTTCTTC. It is translated as CASSTQGATGYNEQFF. Combining the CDR3 with reference TRBV7-9 and TRBJ2-1 gives the whole variable domain DTGVSQNPRHKITKRGQNVTFRCDPISEHNRLYWYRQTLGQGPEFLTYFQNEAQLEKSRLLSDRFSAERPKGSFSTLEIQRTEQGDSAMYLCASSTQGATGYNEQFFGPGTRLTVL.

The chain recombines TRBV19 with TRBJ2-7; 8 bases are a match to TRBD2. Germline CDR1 and CDR2: LNHDA and SQIVND (reference sequence). The junction had 10 bases not matched to a gene; V was cut back by 5 bases and J by 4 bases. The CDR3 consists of 15 residues. DNA for the CDR3: TGTGCCAGTAGTCCCCGGATTAGCGGGGCGTACGAGCAGTACTTC. Residues: CASSPRISGAYEQYF.

The CDR3 nucleotides are TGCAGCGTTGAATTGGGACGGTCCAAGGAGACCCAGTACTTC. Its translation is CSVELGRSKETQYF. The genes are TRBV29-1 and TRBJ2-5; the D gene could be TRBD1 or TRBD2 (5 bases each). Germline V lookup: CDR1 SQVTM, CDR2 ANQGSEA. Trimming pared 2 bases from V and 5 bases from J, leaving 15 bases between. This CDR3 contains 14 residues.

The table lists this clonotype with a few counts. The chain recombines TRBV7-2 with TRBJ2-3, with 8 bases matching TRBD2. Germline trimming cut 0 bases from V and 4 bases from J; bases unmatched to any gene: 6. CDR1 is SGHTA, CDR2 FQGNSA, per germline. This CDR3 region has 16 residues. The CDR3 protein is CASSLAQRRGADTQYF. CDR3 sequence (DNA): TGTGCCAGCAGCTTAGCGCAGCGGCGGGGGGCAGATACGCAGTATTTT.

The chain couples TRBV20-1 to TRBJ2-1; TRBD2 agrees at 8 bases. This CDR3 region has 14 residues. Germline values: CDR1 DFQATT, CDR2 SNEGSKA (reference sequence). Unmatched junction bases numbered 6, after V lost 6 bases and J lost 2 bases. CDR3 amino acids: CSASRLATYNEQFF. For the CDR3, the DNA is TGCAGTGCCAGTCGACTAGCGACCTACAATGAGCAGTTCTTC.

The V gene is TRBV27, the J gene TRBJ2-7, with D possibly matching TRBD2 (6 bases). CDR1 and CDR2 (germline): MNHEY, SMNVEV (reference sequence). CDR3 size: 14 residues. V lost 3 bases to trimming and J lost 3 bases, with 12 bases between them. This CDR3 reads CASSLTWGDYEQYF. CDR3 DNA sequence: TGTGCCAGCAGTTTGACCTGGGGGGACTACGAGCAGTACTTC.

V usage is TRBV28 and J usage is TRBJ2-1; D is unclear. The CDR3 consists of 13 residues. The germline V and J ends were trimmed by 6 bases and 4 bases, with 10 bases remaining between them. Looked up from germline, CDR1 is MDHEN and CDR2 is SYDVKM. Written as DNA, the CDR3 is TGTGCCAGCAGAAATGACGGTTACAATGAGCAGTTCTTC. This sequence encodes CASRNDGYNEQFF.

This clonotype was detected a few times. The V and J genes are TRBV12-3 or TRBV12-4 and TRBJ2-7; TRBD1 is a possible D gene (5 bases). Trimming pared 5 bases from V and 3 bases from J, leaving 11 bases between. The CDR3 contains 13 residues. DNA of the CDR3: TGTGCCAGCAGTCCGATGACAGACTACGAGCAGTACTTC. Residues: CASSPMTDYEQYF.

This clonotype was seen more than once but under ten times. The CDR3 DNA follows: TGTGCCAGCAGCGGACGGTATAGCAATCAGCCCCAGCATTTT. Translated, it gives CASSGRYSNQPQHF. The chain uses TRBV12-3 or TRBV12-4 and TRBJ1-5; D is undetermined. This CDR3 spans 14 amino acids. V lost 6 bases, J lost 0 bases, and 9 bases lay in between.

The chain combines TRBV6-1 with TRBJ2-1; 8 bases are a match to TRBD2. The CDR3 spans 17 residues. CDR1 and CDR2 (germline): MNHNS, SASEGT. V was pared by 6 bases and J by 9 bases, with 19 bases of the junction left unmatched. The CDR3 sequence: CASSSPVFRGGLGEQFF. In DNA, the CDR3 is TGTGCCAGCAGCTCCCCCGTCTTTCGGGGGGGCCTGGGTGAGCAGTTCTTC.

This clonotype was picked up one time. The V call is TRBV6-2 or TRBV6-3, the J call TRBJ2-1, with D possibly being TRBD2 (5 bases). The length of the CDR3 is 14 residues. V lost 6 bases and J 12 bases, leaving 21 bases between the germline ends. Germline loops: CDR1 MNHEY, CDR2 SVGEGT. The CDR3 sequence: CASSNRDTTSMQFF. CDR3 in DNA: TGTGCCAGCAGCAACCGAGATACTACTAGTATGCAGTTCTTC.

This clonotype has just a few counts. This chain uses TRBV5-5 with TRBJ1-2; D unresolved. CDR3 length: 14 residues. Trimming stripped 4 bases from V and 4 bases from J, with 14 bases between. Per the germline V gene, CDR1 is SGHKS and CDR2 is YYEKEE (reference sequence). The CDR3 nucleotides are TGTGCCAGCAGCCCCACGGGTTCCGGCTATGGCTACACCTTC. Amino acid sequence: CASSPTGSGYGYTF.

The V call is TRBV12-3 or TRBV12-4, the J call TRBJ2-7, with D possibly TRBD2 on 6 matching bases. This CDR3 has 14 residues. The V end was cut by 4 bases, the J end by 9 bases, with 19 bases between. CDR3 sequence reads: CASSSGVREKWQYF. In nucleotides, the CDR3 is TGTGCCAGCAGTTCGGGGGTCCGCGAGAAGTGGCAGTACTTC.

The chain has TRBV27 and TRBJ2-1; 14 bases match TRBD2. V trimming: 5 bases; J trimming: 5 bases; junction bases outside the gene matches: 20. The germline V gene has CDR1 MNHEY and CDR2 SMNVEV (reference sequence). CDR3 length: 21 amino acids. The CDR3 DNA reads as TGTGCCAGCAGTCTCCGCCATCTTTCGACTAGCGGGGGGGCAGGACACAATGAGCAGTTCTTC. It specifies CASSLRHLSTSGGAGHNEQFF.

The chain recombines TRBV5-8 with TRBJ2-2; 8 bases agree with TRBD1. CDR3 length: 16 residues. Losses at the gene ends were 3 bases for V and 1 base for J; bases not matched to a gene: 5. Germline CDR1 SGHTS, CDR2 YDEGEE. CDR3 loop: CASSYRTGKNTGELFF. In nucleotides, the CDR3 is TGTGCCAGCAGCTATCGGACAGGGAAGAACACCGGGGAGCTGTTTTTT.

The genes are TRBV20-1 and TRBJ2-7; D call uncertain. The germline V and J ends were trimmed by 0 bases and 5 bases, with 11 bases remaining between them. CDR3 size: 13 residues. Germline V gene lookup returns CDR1 DFQATT and CDR2 SNEGSKA (reference sequence). The CDR3 spells CSARDLPLNEQYF. CDR3 coding DNA: TGCAGTGCTAGAGATCTACCTCTTAACGAGCAGTACTTC.

The chain joins TRBV15 to TRBJ2-5; D remains ambiguous. There are 15 residues in the CDR3. V lost 2 bases to trimming and J lost 1 base, with 11 bases between them. Germline-derived CDR1 and CDR2 are LNHNV and YYDKDF (reference sequence). The CDR3 spells CATSRQSALQETQYF. The CDR3 DNA reads as TGTGCCACCAGCAGACAGAGTGCCCTCCAAGAGACCCAGTACTTC.

This clonotype was observed a handful of times. The chain links TRBV27 to TRBJ1-4; D is unresolved. The CDR3 has 14 amino acids. Trimming shortened V by 3 bases and J by 8 bases, and 13 bases separated the two germline ends. CDR1 MNHEY and CDR2 SMNVEV come from the germline V gene (reference sequence). The CDR3 nucleotides read TGTGCCAGCAGTTTGTCCCCGGGGTGGGAAAAACTGTTTTTT. Residues: CASSLSPGWEKLFF.